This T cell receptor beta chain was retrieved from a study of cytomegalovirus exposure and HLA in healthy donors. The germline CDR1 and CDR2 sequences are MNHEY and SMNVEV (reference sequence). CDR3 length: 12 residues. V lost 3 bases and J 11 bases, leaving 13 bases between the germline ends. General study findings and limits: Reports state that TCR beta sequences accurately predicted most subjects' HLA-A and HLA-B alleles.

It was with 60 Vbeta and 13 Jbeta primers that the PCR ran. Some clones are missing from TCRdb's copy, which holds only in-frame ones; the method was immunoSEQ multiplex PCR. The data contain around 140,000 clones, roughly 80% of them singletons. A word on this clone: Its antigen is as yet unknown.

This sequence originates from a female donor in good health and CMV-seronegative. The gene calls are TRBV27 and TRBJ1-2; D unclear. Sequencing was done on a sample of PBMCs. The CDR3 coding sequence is TGTGCCAGCAGTTTTGACCTCAGGAGGTACACCTTC. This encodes CASSFDLRRYTF.